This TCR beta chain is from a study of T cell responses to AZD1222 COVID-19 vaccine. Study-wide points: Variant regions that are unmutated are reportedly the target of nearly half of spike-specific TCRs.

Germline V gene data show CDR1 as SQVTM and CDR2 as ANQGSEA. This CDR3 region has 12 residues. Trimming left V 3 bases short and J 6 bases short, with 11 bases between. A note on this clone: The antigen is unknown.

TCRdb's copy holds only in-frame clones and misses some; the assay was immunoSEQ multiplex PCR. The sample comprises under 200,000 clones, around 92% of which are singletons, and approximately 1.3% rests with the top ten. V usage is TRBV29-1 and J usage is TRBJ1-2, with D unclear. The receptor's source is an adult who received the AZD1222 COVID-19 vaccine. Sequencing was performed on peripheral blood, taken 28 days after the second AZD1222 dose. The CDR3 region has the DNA TGCAGCGTTGAGGGGTTAAAGAATGGCTACACCTTC. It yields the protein CSVEGLKNGYTF.